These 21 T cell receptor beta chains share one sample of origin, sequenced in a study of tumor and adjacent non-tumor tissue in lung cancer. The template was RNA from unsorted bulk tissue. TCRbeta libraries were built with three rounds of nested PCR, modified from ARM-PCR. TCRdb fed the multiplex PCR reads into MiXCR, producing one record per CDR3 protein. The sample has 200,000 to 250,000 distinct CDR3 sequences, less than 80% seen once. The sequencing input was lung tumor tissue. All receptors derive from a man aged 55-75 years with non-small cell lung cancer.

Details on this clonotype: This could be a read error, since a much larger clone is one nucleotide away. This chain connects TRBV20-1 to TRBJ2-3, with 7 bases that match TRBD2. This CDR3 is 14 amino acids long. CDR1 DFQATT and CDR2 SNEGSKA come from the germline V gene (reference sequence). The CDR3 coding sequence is TGCAGTGCTAGAGCGGCTAGCGGCACAGATATGCAGTATTTT. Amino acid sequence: CSARAASGTDMQYF.

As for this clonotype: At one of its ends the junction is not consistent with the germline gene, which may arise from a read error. The DNA of the CDR3 is TGCAGTGCTCCCACAGCGGGGGCCATGCACCGCACAGGTACGCAGTATTTT. Amino acid sequence: CSAPTAGAMHRTGTQYF. The chain joins TRBV20-1 to TRBJ2-3; TRBD2 aligns across 8 bases. Germline CDR1 is DFQATT and CDR2 is SNEGSKA (reference sequence). The CDR3 is 17 amino acids.

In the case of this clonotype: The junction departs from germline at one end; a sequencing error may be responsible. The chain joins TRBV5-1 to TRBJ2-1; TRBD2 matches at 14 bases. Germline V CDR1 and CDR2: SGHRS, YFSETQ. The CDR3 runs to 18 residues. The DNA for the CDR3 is TGCACCAGCAGCGCCAACCCGGGACTAGCGGGGGCCTACAATGAGCAGTTCTTC. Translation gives CTSSANPGLAGAYNEQFF.

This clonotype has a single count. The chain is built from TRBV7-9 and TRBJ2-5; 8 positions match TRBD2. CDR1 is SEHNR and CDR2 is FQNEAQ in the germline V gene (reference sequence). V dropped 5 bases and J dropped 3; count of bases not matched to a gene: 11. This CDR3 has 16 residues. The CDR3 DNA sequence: TGTGCCAGCAGCCCTATGGGACTAGGGACTAAAGAGACCCAGTACTTC. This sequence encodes CASSPMGLGTKETQYF.

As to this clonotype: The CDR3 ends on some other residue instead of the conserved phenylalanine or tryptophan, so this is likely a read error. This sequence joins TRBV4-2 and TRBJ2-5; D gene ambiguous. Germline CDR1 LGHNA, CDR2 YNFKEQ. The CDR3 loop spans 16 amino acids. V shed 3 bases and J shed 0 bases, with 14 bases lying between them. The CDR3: CASSQGLVGYQETQYL. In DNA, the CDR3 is TGTGCCAGCAGCCAGGGCCTAGTGGGGTACCAAGAGACCCAGTACCTC.

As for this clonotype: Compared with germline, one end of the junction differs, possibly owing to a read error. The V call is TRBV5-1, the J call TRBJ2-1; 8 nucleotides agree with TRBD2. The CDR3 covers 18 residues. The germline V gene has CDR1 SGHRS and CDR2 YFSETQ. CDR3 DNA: TGCACCAGCAGCTTCAGTGGCGGGGGGTCCTCATCCTACAATGAGCAGTTCTTC. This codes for CTSSFSGGGSSSYNEQFF.

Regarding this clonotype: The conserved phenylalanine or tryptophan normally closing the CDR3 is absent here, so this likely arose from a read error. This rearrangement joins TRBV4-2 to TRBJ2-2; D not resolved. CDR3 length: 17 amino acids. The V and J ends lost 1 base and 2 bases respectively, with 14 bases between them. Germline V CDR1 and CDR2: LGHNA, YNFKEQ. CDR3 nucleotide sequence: TGTGCCAGCAGCCAAGTACCGGGCTGGATAAACACCGGGGAGCTGTTTTAT. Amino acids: CASSQVPGWINTGELFY.

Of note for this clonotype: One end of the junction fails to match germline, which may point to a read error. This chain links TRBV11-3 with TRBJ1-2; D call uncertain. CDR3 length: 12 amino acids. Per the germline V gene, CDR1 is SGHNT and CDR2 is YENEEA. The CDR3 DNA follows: TGTGCCAGCACCTCGGGAAAGTATGGTTACACCTTC. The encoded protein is CASTSGKYGYTF.

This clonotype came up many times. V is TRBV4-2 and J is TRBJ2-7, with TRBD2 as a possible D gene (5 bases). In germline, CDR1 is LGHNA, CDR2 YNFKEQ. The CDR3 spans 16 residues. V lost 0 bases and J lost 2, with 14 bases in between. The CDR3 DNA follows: TGTGCCAGCAGCCAAGACGCCGGCGGAGGCCCCTACGAGCAGTACTTC. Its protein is CASSQDAGGGPYEQYF.

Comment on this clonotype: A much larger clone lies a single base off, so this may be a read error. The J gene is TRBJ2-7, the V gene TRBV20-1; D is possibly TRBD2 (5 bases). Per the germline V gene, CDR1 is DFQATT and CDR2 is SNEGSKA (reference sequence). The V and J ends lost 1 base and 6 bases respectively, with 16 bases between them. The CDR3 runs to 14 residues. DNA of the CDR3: TGCAGTGCTAGAGTGGACGGGAAGGGTCTCGAGCAGTACTTC. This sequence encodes CSARVDGKGLEQYF.

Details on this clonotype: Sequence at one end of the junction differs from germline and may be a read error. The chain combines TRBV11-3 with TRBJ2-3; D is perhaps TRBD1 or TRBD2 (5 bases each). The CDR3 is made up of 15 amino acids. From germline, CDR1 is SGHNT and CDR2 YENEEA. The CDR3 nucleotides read TGTGCCAGCAGCTTCGTAGCGTGTCGCACAGGTACGCAGTATTTT. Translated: CASSFVACRTGTQYF.

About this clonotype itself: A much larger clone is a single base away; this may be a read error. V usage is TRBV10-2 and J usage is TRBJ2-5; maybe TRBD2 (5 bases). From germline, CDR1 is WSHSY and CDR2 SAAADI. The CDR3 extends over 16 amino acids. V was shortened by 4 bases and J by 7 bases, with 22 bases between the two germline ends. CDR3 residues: CASSGTGRTRPGTQYF. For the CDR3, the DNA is TGCGCCAGCAGTGGGACGGGAAGGACTCGGCCAGGGACCCAGTACTTC.

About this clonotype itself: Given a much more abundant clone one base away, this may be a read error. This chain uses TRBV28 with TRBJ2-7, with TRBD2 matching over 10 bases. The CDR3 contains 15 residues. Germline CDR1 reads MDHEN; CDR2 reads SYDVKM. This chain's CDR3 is CDSSLPTSGDGEQYF. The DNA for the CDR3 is TGTGACAGCAGTTTGCCAACTAGCGGGGACGGCGAGCAGTACTTC.

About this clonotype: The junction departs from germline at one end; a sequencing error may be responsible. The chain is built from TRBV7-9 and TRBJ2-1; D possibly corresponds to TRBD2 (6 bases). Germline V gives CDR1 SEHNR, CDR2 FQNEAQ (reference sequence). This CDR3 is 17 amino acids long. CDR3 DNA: TGTGCCAGCAGCCTAAGCATGGGACTTCAGTCGAACAATGAGCATTTCTTC. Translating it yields CASSLSMGLQSNNEHFF.

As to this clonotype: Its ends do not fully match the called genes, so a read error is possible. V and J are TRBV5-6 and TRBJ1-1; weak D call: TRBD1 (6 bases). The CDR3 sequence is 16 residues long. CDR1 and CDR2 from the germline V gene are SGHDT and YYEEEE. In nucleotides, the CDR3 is TGTACCAGGAACTTCCTTAACAGGGCCCCGAGCACTGAAGCTTTCTTT. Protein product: CTRNFLNRAPSTEAFF.

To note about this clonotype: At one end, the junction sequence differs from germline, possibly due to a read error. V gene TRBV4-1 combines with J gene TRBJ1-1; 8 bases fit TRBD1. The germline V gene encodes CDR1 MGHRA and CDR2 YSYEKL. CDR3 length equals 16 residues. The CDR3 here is CASSRGQGDIGTETFF. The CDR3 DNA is TGCGCCAGCAGCCGAGGACAGGGTGACATCGGCACTGAAACTTTCTTT.

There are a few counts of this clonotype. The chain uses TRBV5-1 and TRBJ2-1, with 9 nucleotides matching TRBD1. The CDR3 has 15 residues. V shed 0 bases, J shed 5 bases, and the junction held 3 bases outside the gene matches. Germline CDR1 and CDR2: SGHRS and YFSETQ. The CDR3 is CASSLGTGANNEQFF. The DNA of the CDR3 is TGCGCCAGCAGCTTGGGGACAGGGGCCAACAATGAGCAGTTCTTC.

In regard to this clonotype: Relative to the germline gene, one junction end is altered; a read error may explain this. The CDR3 DNA is TGTACCAGCAGACAGGGAAATCTAGAGACCCAGTACTTC. Translated: CTSRQGNLETQYF. The chain employs TRBV6-2 or TRBV6-3 and TRBJ2-5; 7 bases fit TRBD1. Germline CDR1 MNHEY, CDR2 SVGEGT. The CDR3 length is 13 residues.

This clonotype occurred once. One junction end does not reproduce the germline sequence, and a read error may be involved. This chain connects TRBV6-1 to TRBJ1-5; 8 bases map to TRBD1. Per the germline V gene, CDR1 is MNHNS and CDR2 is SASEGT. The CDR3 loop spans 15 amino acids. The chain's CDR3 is CVSSSDRVGNQSQHF. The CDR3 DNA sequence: TGTGTCAGCAGTTCGGACAGGGTAGGGAATCAGTCACAGCATTTT.

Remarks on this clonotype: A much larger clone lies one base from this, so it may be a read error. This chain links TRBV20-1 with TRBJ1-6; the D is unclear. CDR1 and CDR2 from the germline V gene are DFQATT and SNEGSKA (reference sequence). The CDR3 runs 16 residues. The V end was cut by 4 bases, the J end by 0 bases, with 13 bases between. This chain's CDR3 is CSATDGESSYNSPLHF. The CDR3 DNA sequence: TGCAGTGCTACAGATGGGGAGAGCTCCTATAATTCACCCCTCCACTTT.

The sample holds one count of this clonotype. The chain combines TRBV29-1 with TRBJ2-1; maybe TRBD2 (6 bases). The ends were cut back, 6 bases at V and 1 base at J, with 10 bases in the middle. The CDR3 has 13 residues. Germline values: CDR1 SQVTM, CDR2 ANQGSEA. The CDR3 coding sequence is TGCAGCGTGCCGGGACTTTCCTACAATGAGCAGTTCTTC. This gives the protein CSVPGLSYNEQFF.